The rows below give T cell receptor beta chains drawn from one sample of a study of cytomegalovirus exposure and HLA in healthy donors. Produced via immunoSEQ multiplex PCR; TCRdb's table is partial and in-frame only. The sample carries approximately 100,000 clones, about 83% recorded once. Input material: PBMCs. The receptor source for this set is a female donor in good health and CMV-seronegative. Both conserved end residues are part of each CDR3. A D gene is named only where the DNA matches it firmly. Rows give clone size only sometimes, using once, few, many, or a class for an expanded clone.

clone_size: .
j_call: TRBJ1-2
d_call: TRBD1
v_call: TRBV30
cdr3_length: 11
cdr3_aa: CAWTGGYGYTF
cdr3_nt: TGTGCCTGGACAGGGGGCTATGGCTACACCTTC

clone_size: .
j_call: TRBJ2-7
d_call: .
v_call: TRBV5-1
cdr3_length: 13
cdr3_aa: CASSLATLYEQYF
cdr3_nt: TGCGCCAGCAGCTTGGCCACCCTCTACGAGCAGTACTTC

clone_size: .
j_call: TRBJ1-6
d_call: .
v_call: TRBV18
cdr3_length: 17
cdr3_aa: CASSPQGGGQNNSPLHF
cdr3_nt: TGTGCCAGCTCACCACAGGGAGGAGGCCAGAATAATTCACCCCTCCACTTT

clone_size: .
j_call: TRBJ2-5
d_call: .
v_call: TRBV7-7
cdr3_length: 14
cdr3_aa: CASSLSRVGETQYF
cdr3_nt: TGTGCCAGCAGCTTGTCCAGGGTCGGAGAGACCCAGTACTTC

clone_size: few
j_call: TRBJ1-6
d_call: .
v_call: TRBV4-3
cdr3_length: 14
cdr3_aa: CASSPGVNNSPLHF
cdr3_nt: TGCGCCAGCAGCCCCGGGGTCAATAATTCACCCCTCCACTTT

clone_size: .
j_call: TRBJ2-1
d_call: .
v_call: TRBV19
cdr3_length: 15
cdr3_aa: CASSKGGIGVYEQFF
cdr3_nt: TGTGCCAGTAGTAAGGGGGGGATTGGTGTGTATGAGCAGTTCTTC

clone_size: .
j_call: TRBJ1-4
d_call: TRBD1
v_call: TRBV2
cdr3_length: 14
cdr3_aa: CASSRTGSTEKLFF
cdr3_nt: TGTGCCAGCAGCCGGACAGGGTCGACTGAAAAACTGTTTTTT

clone_size: .
j_call: TRBJ2-1
d_call: .
v_call: TRBV7-9
cdr3_length: 12
cdr3_aa: CASTIIGNEQFF
cdr3_nt: TGTGCCAGCACAATTATCGGCAATGAGCAGTTCTTC

clone_size: .
j_call: TRBJ2-1
d_call: TRBD1
v_call: TRBV27
cdr3_length: 20
cdr3_aa: CASSSKIGQGGSGLYNEQFF
cdr3_nt: TGTGCCAGCAGTAGCAAAATCGGACAGGGTGGATCGGGCCTTTACAATGAGCAGTTCTTC

clone_size: .
j_call: TRBJ1-2
d_call: TRBD1
v_call: TRBV6-5
cdr3_length: 13
cdr3_aa: CASSLMTGSGYTF
cdr3_nt: TGTGCCAGCAGTTTAATGACAGGGTCTGGCTACACCTTC

clone_size: .
j_call: TRBJ2-7
d_call: TRBD2
v_call: TRBV6-5
cdr3_length: 16
cdr3_aa: CASSYRLAGGSYEQYF
cdr3_nt: TGTGCCAGCAGTTACCGACTAGCGGGGGGCTCCTACGAGCAGTACTTC

clone_size: .
j_call: TRBJ1-5
d_call: TRBD1
v_call: TRBV30
cdr3_length: 14
cdr3_aa: CAWSDRGSNQPQHF
cdr3_nt: TGTGCCTGGAGTGACAGGGGTAGCAATCAGCCCCAGCATTTT

clone_size: .
j_call: TRBJ1-2
d_call: TRBD1
v_call: TRBV5-6
cdr3_length: 16
cdr3_aa: CASIGDGTGDRDGYTF
cdr3_nt: TGTGCCAGCATTGGTGATGGGACAGGGGACAGGGATGGCTACACCTTC

clone_size: .
j_call: TRBJ2-4
d_call: TRBD1
v_call: TRBV4-3
cdr3_length: 16
cdr3_aa: CASSILWDRAGNIQYF
cdr3_nt: TGCGCCAGCAGCATCCTGTGGGACAGGGCAGGGAACATTCAGTACTTC

clone_size: .
j_call: TRBJ1-4
d_call: .
v_call: TRBV19
cdr3_length: 12
cdr3_aa: CASSPREEKLFF
cdr3_nt: TGTGCCAGTAGCCCTCGGGAAGAAAAACTGTTTTTT

clone_size: .
j_call: TRBJ1-1
d_call: .
v_call: TRBV19
cdr3_length: 14
cdr3_aa: CASSIDPGHVAPFF
cdr3_nt: TGTGCCAGTAGTATAGACCCTGGGCATGTCGCGCCTTTCTTT

clone_size: .
j_call: TRBJ1-3
d_call: .
v_call: TRBV9
cdr3_length: 16
cdr3_aa: CASSQRAFPSGNTIYF
cdr3_nt: TGTGCCAGCAGCCAGAGGGCGTTTCCCTCTGGAAACACCATATATTTT

clone_size: once
j_call: TRBJ2-3
d_call: TRBD2
v_call: TRBV5-4
cdr3_length: 16
cdr3_aa: CASSQIAGGRTDTQYF
cdr3_nt: TGTGCCAGCAGCCAAATAGCGGGGGGGCGCACAGATACGCAGTATTTT

clone_size: .
j_call: TRBJ1-5
d_call: .
v_call: TRBV27
cdr3_length: 14
cdr3_aa: CASSFGEGVGAQHF
cdr3_nt: TGTGCCAGCAGTTTTGGGGAGGGCGTAGGGGCCCAGCATTTT

clone_size: .
j_call: TRBJ2-7
d_call: TRBD1
v_call: TRBV6-1
cdr3_length: 16
cdr3_aa: CASSERGWGQGNEQYF
cdr3_nt: TGTGCCAGCAGTGAAAGGGGTTGGGGACAGGGGAATGAGCAGTACTTC

clone_size: .
j_call: TRBJ2-3
d_call: TRBD2
v_call: TRBV6-4
cdr3_length: 16
cdr3_aa: CASSENSGGAPDTQYF
cdr3_nt: TGTGCCAGCAGTGAAAATAGCGGGGGGGCACCAGATACGCAGTATTTT

clone_size: .
j_call: TRBJ1-2
d_call: .
v_call: TRBV7-9
cdr3_length: 14
cdr3_aa: CASSLQGYNYGYTF
cdr3_nt: TGTGCCAGCAGTCTACAGGGCTATAACTATGGCTACACCTTC

clone_size: once
j_call: TRBJ1-2
d_call: TRBD1
v_call: TRBV11-2
cdr3_length: 16
cdr3_aa: CASSPRLDRGRHGYTF
cdr3_nt: TGTGCCAGCAGCCCTCGGCTGGACAGGGGGAGGCATGGCTACACCTTC

clone_size: .
j_call: TRBJ2-2
d_call: .
v_call: TRBV30
cdr3_length: 12
cdr3_aa: CEGVGDTGELFF
cdr3_nt: TGTGAAGGTGTGGGAGACACCGGGGAGCTGTTTTTT

clone_size: .
j_call: TRBJ1-3
d_call: TRBD1
v_call: TRBV30
cdr3_length: 14
cdr3_aa: CAWSAGQDGNTIYF
cdr3_nt: TGTGCCTGGAGTGCCGGACAGGATGGAAACACCATATATTTT

clone_size: .
j_call: TRBJ1-2
d_call: .
v_call: TRBV4-3
cdr3_length: 13
cdr3_aa: CASSPLGADLHTF
cdr3_nt: TGCGCCAGCAGCCCCCTAGGGGCGGATTTGCACACCTTC

clone_size: .
j_call: TRBJ2-5
d_call: .
v_call: TRBV5-1
cdr3_length: 14
cdr3_aa: CASSLGQTRETQYF
cdr3_nt: TGCGCCAGCAGCTTGGGGCAGACTCGGGAGACCCAGTACTTC

clone_size: .
j_call: TRBJ2-5
d_call: .
v_call: TRBV7-2
cdr3_length: 12
cdr3_aa: CASSLEGGDQYF
cdr3_nt: TGTGCCAGCAGCTTAGAAGGCGGGGACCAGTACTTC

clone_size: few
j_call: TRBJ1-2
d_call: TRBD1
v_call: TRBV19
cdr3_length: 13
cdr3_aa: CATSGQDNYGYTF
cdr3_nt: TGTGCCACTTCAGGACAGGATAACTATGGCTACACCTTC

clone_size: .
j_call: TRBJ1-6
d_call: TRBD1
v_call: TRBV4-3
cdr3_length: 17
cdr3_aa: CASSLSRTGIGGGALHF
cdr3_nt: TGCGCCAGCAGCCTTTCCCGGACAGGGATAGGGGGCGGGGCCCTCCACTTT

clone_size: .
j_call: TRBJ2-1
d_call: TRBD2
v_call: TRBV7-9
cdr3_length: 15
cdr3_aa: CASSSLAGLYNEQFF
cdr3_nt: TGTGCCAGCAGCTCACTAGCGGGGCTCTACAATGAGCAGTTCTTC

clone_size: .
j_call: TRBJ2-2
d_call: TRBD1
v_call: TRBV7-9
cdr3_length: 14
cdr3_aa: CASSLGQGTGELFF
cdr3_nt: TGTGCCAGCAGCTTAGGACAGGGTACCGGGGAGCTGTTTTTT

clone_size: .
j_call: TRBJ1-5
d_call: TRBD1
v_call: TRBV6-4
cdr3_length: 16
cdr3_aa: CASSEGGDRVYQPQHF
cdr3_nt: TGTGCCAGCAGTGAGGGGGGGGACAGGGTGTATCAGCCCCAGCATTTT

clone_size: .
j_call: TRBJ2-3
d_call: .
v_call: TRBV15
cdr3_length: 16
cdr3_aa: CATSRGTGRRTDTQYF
cdr3_nt: TGTGCCACCAGCAGAGGTACGGGTCGGAGAACAGATACGCAGTATTTT

clone_size: .
j_call: TRBJ1-5
d_call: .
v_call: TRBV10-2
cdr3_length: 13
cdr3_aa: CASSGGEWGPQHF
cdr3_nt: TGCGCCAGCAGTGGGGGGGAATGGGGGCCCCAGCATTTT

clone_size: .
j_call: TRBJ2-2
d_call: TRBD2
v_call: TRBV6-1
cdr3_length: 15
cdr3_aa: CASGNGGTNTGELFF
cdr3_nt: TGTGCCAGCGGTAACGGGGGGACGAACACCGGGGAGCTGTTTTTT

clone_size: .
j_call: TRBJ2-7
d_call: .
v_call: TRBV10-1
cdr3_length: 14
cdr3_aa: CASRPGGAGLEQYF
cdr3_nt: TGCGCCAGCCGCCCGGGGGGCGCGGGTCTCGAGCAGTACTTC